One sample yielded the 29 T cell receptor beta chains listed below, sequenced in a study of cytomegalovirus exposure and HLA in healthy donors. 60 Vbeta and 13 Jbeta primers were used in PCR. The protocol was immunoSEQ multiplex PCR, while the TCRdb copy is restricted to in-frame clones and leaves out a portion. Here the sample spans roughly 98,000 clones, about 80% being singletons. The sample consisted of PBMCs. These receptors originate from a man between 18 and 29 years old in good health and CMV-seropositive.

The chain joins TRBV2 to TRBJ1-4, with a weak D call TRBD1 (6 bases). Trimming cost V 5 bases and J 0 bases, with 13 bases left between them. Germline CDR1 is SNHLY and CDR2 is FYNNEI. The CDR3 sequence is 16 residues long. CDR3 sequence reads: CASSNQGRTTNEKLFF. CDR3 DNA sequence: TGTGCCAGCAGTAACCAGGGGCGAACAACTAATGAAAAACTGTTTTTT. Supplemented by reference TRBV2 and TRBJ1-4, the full variable domain reads EPEVTQTPSHQVTQMGQEVILRCVPISNHLYFYWYRQILGQKVEFLVSFYNNEISEKSEIFDDQFSVERPDGSNFTLKIRSTKLEDSAMYFCASSNQGRTTNEKLFFGSGTQLSVL.

The chain carries TRBV4-1 and TRBJ1-2; TRBD1 agrees at 9 bases. V lost 3 bases to trimming and J lost 3 bases; unmatched junction nucleotides: 5. The CDR3 is made up of 15 amino acids. The germline CDR1 and CDR2 sequences are MGHRA and YSYEKL. In nucleotides, the CDR3 is TGCGCCAGCAGCCACCGACGGACAGGGGACTATGGCTACACCTTC. It specifies CASSHRRTGDYGYTF.

The count of this clone is one. The chain joins TRBV4-1 to TRBJ2-7; TRBD1 matches at 10 bases. The CDR3 covers 15 residues. The V and J ends lost 3 bases and 6 bases, in that order; junction bases with no gene match: 8. Germline CDR1 reads MGHRA; CDR2 reads YSYEKL. The CDR3 DNA is TGCGCCAGCAGCCAGACCGGGACAGGGGAATTCGAGCAGTACTTC. Protein sequence: CASSQTGTGEFEQYF.

Regarding this clone: Other nucleotide sequences in the sample specify the same CDR3. This CDR3 is CAWSVRRNEKLFF. In DNA form, the CDR3 reads TGTGCCTGGAGTGTACGGAGAAATGAAAAACTGTTTTTT. The genes are TRBV30 and TRBJ1-4; D gene uncertain. The CDR3 is 13 residues long. CDR1 is GTSNPN and CDR2 is SVGIG in the germline V gene (reference sequence). The V gene lost 0 bases and the J gene lost 5 bases, with 7 bases spanning the gap.

CDR3: CASSNTGGWNTEAFF. The CDR3 region has the DNA TGTGCCAGCAGCAATACAGGGGGCTGGAACACTGAAGCTTTCTTT. The chain couples TRBV21-1 to TRBJ1-1; the table gives TRBD1 as D, unverified against the DNA. TRBV21-1 is an annotated pseudogene. The CDR3 is made up of 15 amino acids.

The CDR3 DNA is TGTGCCAGCAGTCTTAGGGGGGGACCCAATCAGCCCCAGCATTTT. Residues: CASSLRGGPNQPQHF. The V call is TRBV6-5, the J call TRBJ1-5; tentative D call: TRBD1 (6 bases). The germline gives CDR1 MNHEY, CDR2 SVGAGI. The CDR3 runs 15 residues. The germline V and J ends were trimmed by 5 bases and 3 bases, with 14 bases remaining between them.

The J gene is TRBJ2-7, the V gene TRBV19; D is ambiguous. The CDR3 has 16 amino acids. The V gene's germline CDR1 is LNHDA and CDR2 SQIVND (reference sequence). V was trimmed by 3 bases and J by 0 bases, leaving 15 bases between them. For the CDR3, the DNA is TGTGCCAGTAGTATCAAGTCCGGGTTAAGCTCCTACGAGCAGTACTTC. Its protein is CASSIKSGLSSYEQYF. The full variable domain, rest sourced from reference TRBV19 and TRBJ2-7, is DGGITQSPKYLFRKEGQNVTLSCEQNLNHDAMYWYRQDPGQGLRLIYYSQIVNDFQKGDIAEGYSVSREKKESFPLTVTSAQKNPTAFYLCASSIKSGLSSYEQYFGPGTRLTVT.

The chain joins TRBV7-9 to TRBJ2-5; perhaps TRBD2 as D (5 bases). In germline, CDR1 is SEHNR, CDR2 FQNEAQ (reference sequence). V was clipped by 8 bases and J by 2 bases, with 9 bases between them. The CDR3 loop spans 12 amino acids. The CDR3 reads CASRAGQETQYF. The CDR3 region has the DNA TGTGCCAGCCGGGCGGGTCAAGAGACCCAGTACTTC.

The gene calls are TRBV9 and TRBJ2-5; TRBD2 matches 7 bases. V dropped 6 bases and J dropped 7; count of bases not matched to a gene: 18. Germline V lookup: CDR1 SGDLS, CDR2 YYNGEE. The CDR3 sequence is 16 residues long. CDR3 DNA sequence: TGTGCCAGCACCGCCGGCGCTGGACTAGGGATTGGGACCCAGTACTTC. It yields the protein CASTAGAGLGIGTQYF.

The chain recombines TRBV19 with TRBJ1-2; D may be TRBD1 (6 bases). Per the germline V gene, CDR1 is LNHDA and CDR2 is SQIVND (reference sequence). The CDR3 has 17 residues. Trimming removed 5 bases at V and 7 bases at J, with 26 bases between. The CDR3 sequence is CASSPGQGTTLGAGYTF. The CDR3 nucleotides are TGTGCCAGTAGTCCGGGCCAAGGGACAACTTTAGGAGCTGGCTACACCTTC.

The chain has TRBV12-5 and TRBJ1-1; weak D call: TRBD1 (6 bases). The CDR3 spans 16 residues. V was clipped by 0 bases and J by 3 bases, with 14 bases between them. Germline V lookup: CDR1 LGHNT, CDR2 FRNRAP. The CDR3 sequence is CASGLVKGERYTEAFF. CDR3 bases: TGTGCTAGTGGTTTGGTAAAGGGGGAGAGGTACACTGAAGCTTTCTTT.

V is TRBV5-4 and J is TRBJ2-3; the D is unclear. Trimming removed 3 bases at V and 2 bases at J, with 7 bases between. The CDR3 spans 13 residues. CDR1 is SGHNT and CDR2 is YYREEE in the germline V gene (reference sequence). The CDR3 nucleotides read TGTGCCAGCAGCTACAGATCCACAGATACGCAGTATTTT. Translation gives CASSYRSTDTQYF.

The chain links TRBV9 to TRBJ2-5; 15 bases are a match to TRBD2. The CDR3 totals 19 residues. J was trimmed by 1 base and V by 4 bases; bases with no gene match: 11. CDR1 and CDR2 from the germline V gene are SGDLS and YYNGEE. The CDR3 loop reads CASSRTGTSGGTGQETQYF. CDR3 nucleotides: TGTGCCAGCAGCCGGACGGGGACTAGCGGGGGGACCGGCCAAGAGACCCAGTACTTC.

The chain links TRBV7-9 to TRBJ1-1; no firm D call. CDR1 is SEHNR, CDR2 FQNEAQ, per germline (reference sequence). CDR3 length: 15 amino acids. V was clipped by 4 bases and J by 5 bases, with 17 bases between them. For the CDR3, the DNA is TGTGCCAGCAGCTCCCGTGGTGACGGGGTGACTGAAGCTTTCTTT. Its protein product is CASSSRGDGVTEAFF.

The chain is built from TRBV11-2 and TRBJ2-2; 12 bases fit TRBD1. Germline trimming cut 5 bases from V and 8 bases from J; bases unmatched to any gene: 12. In germline, CDR1 is SGHAT, CDR2 FQNNGV. The CDR3 has 17 amino acids. The CDR3 DNA is TGTGCCAGCAGCCCACTCCGGGACAGGGGGCTAAGGGGGGAGCTGTTTTTT. It translates to CASSPLRDRGLRGELFF.

This sequence joins TRBV7-9 and TRBJ2-1; no firm D call. The V gene's germline CDR1 is SEHNR and CDR2 FQNEAQ (reference sequence). Trimming left V 4 bases short and J 3 bases short, with 7 bases between. The CDR3 sequence is 13 residues long. This CDR3 is CASSSSGYNEQFF. The CDR3 nucleotides are TGTGCCAGCAGCTCGTCGGGCTACAATGAGCAGTTCTTC.

The chain's CDR3 is CASSPAGGDDGTQYF. In DNA, the CDR3 is TGCGCCAGCAGCCCGGCAGGGGGCGATGATGGGACCCAGTACTTC. V and J are TRBV4-1 and TRBJ2-5, with TRBD1 matching 8 bases. V dropped 4 bases and J dropped 7; count of bases not matched to a gene: 11. The CDR3 runs 15 residues. Germline V gene sequence: CDR1 MGHRA, CDR2 YSYEKL.

V usage is TRBV30 and J usage is TRBJ1-5; no clear D gene. The length of the CDR3 is 13 residues. Trimming stripped 3 bases from V and 7 bases from J, with 13 bases between. CDR1 and CDR2 from the germline V gene are GTSNPN and SVGIG (reference sequence). This CDR3 is CAWSHGSGQPQHF. The CDR3 DNA sequence: TGTGCCTGGAGCCACGGATCAGGACAGCCCCAGCATTTT.

The chain employs TRBV28 and TRBJ2-4; 7 bases are a match to TRBD2. There are 14 residues in the CDR3. The junction had 8 bases not matched to a gene; V was cut back by 8 bases and J by 4 bases. CDR1 is MDHEN and CDR2 is SYDVKM in the germline V gene. The CDR3 reads CASSPGRGKNIQYF. DNA for the CDR3: TGTGCCAGCTCCCCGGGGAGGGGAAAAAACATTCAGTACTTC.

This clone was seen a handful of times. V gene TRBV9 combines with J gene TRBJ2-7; D may be TRBD2 (7 bases). Germline loops: CDR1 SGDLS, CDR2 YYNGEE. Trimming took off 3 bases at V and 2 bases at J, with 15 bases between the two ends. This CDR3 is 15 amino acids long. CDR3 sequence reads: CASSAPGGGPYEQYF. The CDR3 DNA is TGTGCCAGCAGCGCCCCGGGGGGCGGGCCCTACGAGCAGTACTTC.

This clone was detected a few times. V is TRBV2 and J is TRBJ2-1; 10 bases are shared with TRBD1. CDR1 is SNHLY, CDR2 FYNNEI, per germline. The CDR3 has 14 amino acids. V trimming: 6 bases; J trimming: 5 bases; junction bases outside the gene matches: 4. CDR3: CASRGTGANNEQFF. The CDR3, as DNA: TGTGCCAGCAGGGGGACAGGGGCAAACAATGAGCAGTTCTTC.

The V call is TRBV11-2, the J call TRBJ2-2, with D possibly being TRBD1 (6 bases). CDR3 size: 15 residues. Trimming shortened V by 4 bases and J by 7 bases, and 16 bases separated the two germline ends. The germline V gene encodes CDR1 SGHAT and CDR2 FQNNGV. The CDR3 bases are TGTGCCAGCAGCTCCTTAGGTCAGGGGAACGGGGAGCTGTTTTTT. Translated, it gives CASSSLGQGNGELFF.

The gene calls are TRBV2 and TRBJ2-7; 7 bases agree with TRBD2. V gave up 8 bases and J gave up 3 bases; unmatched junction bases: 4. Germline values: CDR1 SNHLY, CDR2 FYNNEI. The CDR3 has 12 amino acids. In DNA, the CDR3 is TGTGCCAGCCTAGCGGAAGGCTACGAGCAGTACTTC. Translated, it gives CASLAEGYEQYF.

The gene calls are TRBV5-1 and TRBJ1-3; a weak D match, TRBD1 (5 bases). CDR3 length: 13 amino acids. Germline V gives CDR1 SGHRS, CDR2 YFSETQ. Trimming left V 4 bases short and J 0 bases short, with 5 bases between. The CDR3 DNA reads TGCGCCAGCAGCACAGGCTCTGGAAACACCATATATTTT. Translating gives CASSTGSGNTIYF.

This clone was seen more than once but under ten times. This rearrangement joins TRBV6-5 to TRBJ2-3; TRBD2 matches 8 bases. Germline V gives CDR1 MNHEY, CDR2 SVGAGI. Losses at the gene ends were 6 bases for V and 2 bases for J; bases not matched to a gene: 7. The length of the CDR3 is 15 residues. The CDR3 sequence is CASRDPGGLTDTQYF. CDR3 bases: TGTGCCAGCAGGGATCCGGGGGGGCTCACAGATACGCAGTATTTT.

The genes are TRBV29-1 and TRBJ1-1, with a possible D match to TRBD1 (6 bases). The CDR3 extends over 12 amino acids. V shed 3 bases and J shed 4 bases, with 9 bases lying between them. CDR1 is SQVTM, CDR2 ANQGSEA, per germline. In DNA form, the CDR3 reads TGCAGCGTTGATCGAGGGGGCACTGAAGCTTTCTTT. Protein: CSVDRGGTEAFF.

For this clone: This same CDR3 is encoded by further DNA sequences in the sample. The chain couples TRBV6-4 to TRBJ1-5; no clear D. Trimming removed 0 bases from V and 4 bases from J, with 4 bases in between. There are 13 residues in the CDR3. Germline V gene data show CDR1 as MRHNA and CDR2 as SNTAGT. The CDR3, as DNA: TGTGCCAGCAGTGACTCCGCGAATCAGCCCCAGCATTTT. It is translated as CASSDSANQPQHF.

This clone was recorded a few times. The rearrangement links TRBV5-6 to TRBJ1-6; possible D gene TRBD1, 5 bases. Germline V gives CDR1 SGHDT, CDR2 YYEEEE. The CDR3 covers 14 residues. With 0 bases removed from V and 9 bases from J, the gap between germline ends came to 10 bases. CDR3 sequence (DNA): TGTGCCAGCAGCTTGGCCCGGGGGAGTTCACCCCTCCACTTT. The encoded protein is CASSLARGSSPLHF.

This sequence joins TRBV5-4 and TRBJ2-3; 7 positions agree with TRBD1. The CDR3 spans 17 residues. V trimming: 3 bases; J trimming: 0 bases; junction bases outside the gene matches: 10. Germline lookup yields CDR1 SGHNT and CDR2 YYREEE (reference sequence). CDR3 DNA sequence: TGTGCCAGCAGCTCCAACAGGGGACGCACTAGCACAGATACGCAGTATTTT. Encoded protein: CASSSNRGRTSTDTQYF.